This T cell receptor beta chain was recovered during a study of OX40 agonist ivuxolimab in advanced cancers. Sequencing was performed with immunoSEQ multiplex PCR; in TCRdb, only in-frame clones are kept and a portion is missing. This sample has around 70,000 clones, with roughly 87% found just once. The CDR3 is made up of 18 amino acids. Germline CDR1 SGHTA, CDR2 FQGNSA. V was clipped by 4 bases and J by 2 bases; unmatched bases: 14. This TCR came from an adult with an advanced solid tumor such as melanoma, head and neck, liver or kidney cancer. The V and J genes are TRBV7-2 and TRBJ2-5, with 9 bases fitting TRBD1. The material sequenced was CD4+ or CD8+ T cells sorted from blood, taken in a trial of the OX40 agonist ivuxolimab. CDR3 coding DNA: TGTGCCAGCAGCTCCTTGGGGACAGGGAGAAAGGGGCAAGAGACCCAGTACTTC. Its protein product is CASSSLGTGRKGQETQYF.